This entry concerns a single T cell receptor (beta chain). V lost 6 bases to trimming and J lost 2 bases, with 14 bases between them. The germline V gene encodes CDR1 SQVTM and CDR2 ANQGSEA. The CDR3 covers 13 residues. This specimen comes from a study of healthy donors' naive CD4 and CD8 T cells. Each TCR library used 400 to 600 ng of total RNA and a linear amplification protocol. One entry per CDR3 protein, called by TCRdb with MiXCR from the reads. The sample consists of approximately 180,000 distinct CDR3 sequences, 65% to 75% of them appearing once. The specimen sequenced was naive CD4+ and CD8+ T cells sorted from blood, pooled from several donors. This chain links TRBV29-1 with TRBJ2-7; the D call may be TRBD1 or TRBD2 (5 bases each). The TCR was taken from a pool of human donors in good health; the sample pools cells from several healthy donors. The CDR3 DNA follows: TGCAGCGTGCAGGGAGTTTTAACCTACGAGCAGTACTTC. Encoded protein: CSVQGVLTYEQYF.